Sequencing of this T cell receptor (beta chain) was carried out in a study of T cell responses to AZD1222 COVID-19 vaccine. Study observations and caveats: Nearly half of unique spike-specific TCRs reportedly avoided B.1.351 and B.1.1.7 mutated regions.

Of note for this clone: Its antigen remains unidentified.

Sequencing was performed with immunoSEQ multiplex PCR; in TCRdb, only in-frame clones are kept and a portion is missing. The profile shows around 150,000 clones, more than 75% of them singletons. Germline loops: CDR1 MNHEY, CDR2 SVGAGI. V was shortened by 10 bases and J by 3 bases, with 16 bases between the two germline ends. This CDR3 has 14 residues. The receptor was isolated from an adult who received the AZD1222 COVID-19 vaccine. This chain joins TRBV6-5 and TRBJ1-5, with D perhaps TRBD1 (5 bases). Sequenced here: peripheral blood, sampled 28 days after the second AZD1222 dose. Written as DNA, the CDR3 is TGTGCCACTAAGGTGGGGGTTTCCAATCAGCCCCAGCATTTT. Translation: CATKVGVSNQPQHF.